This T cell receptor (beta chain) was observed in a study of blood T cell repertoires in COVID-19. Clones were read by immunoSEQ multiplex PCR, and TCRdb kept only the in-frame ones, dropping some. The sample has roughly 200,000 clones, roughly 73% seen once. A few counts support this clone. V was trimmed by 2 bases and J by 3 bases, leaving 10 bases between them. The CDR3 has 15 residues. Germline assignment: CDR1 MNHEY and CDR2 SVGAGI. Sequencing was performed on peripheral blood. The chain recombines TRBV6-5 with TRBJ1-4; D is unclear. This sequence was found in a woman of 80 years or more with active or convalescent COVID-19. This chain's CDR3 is CASSYVGVSNEKLFF. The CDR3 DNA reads TGTGCCAGCAGTTACGTCGGGGTGTCTAATGAAAAACTGTTTTTT.